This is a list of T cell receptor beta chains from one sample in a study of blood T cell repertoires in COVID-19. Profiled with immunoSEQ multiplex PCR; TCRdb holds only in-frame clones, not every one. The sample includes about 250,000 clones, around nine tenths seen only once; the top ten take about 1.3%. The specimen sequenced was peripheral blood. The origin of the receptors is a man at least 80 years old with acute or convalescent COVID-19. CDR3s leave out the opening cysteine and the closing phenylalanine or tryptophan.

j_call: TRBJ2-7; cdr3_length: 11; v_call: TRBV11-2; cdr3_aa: ASSLESSYEQY
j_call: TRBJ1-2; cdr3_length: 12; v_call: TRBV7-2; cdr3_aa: ASSSGQGVDGYT
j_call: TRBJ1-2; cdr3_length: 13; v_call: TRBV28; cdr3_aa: ASSSPTGGKYGYT
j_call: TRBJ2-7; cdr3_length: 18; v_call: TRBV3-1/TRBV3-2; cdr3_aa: ASSQEVSLIWAGGTYEQY
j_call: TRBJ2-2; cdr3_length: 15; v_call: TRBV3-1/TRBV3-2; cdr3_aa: ASSQEAGGPWTGELF
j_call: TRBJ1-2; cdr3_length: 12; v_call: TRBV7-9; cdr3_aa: ASSRDRILGGYT
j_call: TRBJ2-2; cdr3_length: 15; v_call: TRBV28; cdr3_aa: ASSPPETSGRAGELF
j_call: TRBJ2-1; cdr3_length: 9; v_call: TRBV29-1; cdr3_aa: SVRQNNEQF
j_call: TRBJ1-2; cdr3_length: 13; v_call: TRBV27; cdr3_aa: ASSRGQGGYYGYT
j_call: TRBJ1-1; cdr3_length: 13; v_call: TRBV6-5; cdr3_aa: AKDPGQGANTEAF
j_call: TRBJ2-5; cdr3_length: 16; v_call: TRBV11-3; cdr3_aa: ASSPGLAGGGYQETQY
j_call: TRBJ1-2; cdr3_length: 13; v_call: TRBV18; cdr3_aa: ASSPPSRGNYGYT
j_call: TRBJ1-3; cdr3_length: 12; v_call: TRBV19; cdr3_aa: ASDRGDSGNTIY
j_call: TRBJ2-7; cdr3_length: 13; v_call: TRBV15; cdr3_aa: ATSRDLAGGIEQY
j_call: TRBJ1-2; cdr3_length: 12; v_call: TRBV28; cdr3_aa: ASRGTGTPSGYT
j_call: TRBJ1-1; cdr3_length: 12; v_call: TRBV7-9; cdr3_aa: ASSNNRGNTEAF
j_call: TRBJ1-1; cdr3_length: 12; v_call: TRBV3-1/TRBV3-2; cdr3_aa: ASSTTGMNTEAF
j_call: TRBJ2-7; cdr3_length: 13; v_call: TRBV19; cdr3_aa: ASSTHLASGYEQY
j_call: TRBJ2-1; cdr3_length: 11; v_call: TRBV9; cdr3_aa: ASSVARGNEQF
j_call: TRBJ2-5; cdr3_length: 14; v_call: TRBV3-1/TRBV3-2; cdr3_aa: ASSQENRGLQETQY
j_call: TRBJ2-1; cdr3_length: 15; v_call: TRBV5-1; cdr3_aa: ASSLAVGLAGEGEQF
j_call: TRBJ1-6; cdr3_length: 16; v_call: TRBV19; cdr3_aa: ASSISVDRGAGNSPLH
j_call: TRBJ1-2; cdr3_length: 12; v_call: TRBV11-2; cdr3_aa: ASSRESRVSGYT
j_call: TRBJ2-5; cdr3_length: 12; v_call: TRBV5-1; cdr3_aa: ASSYGTDQETQY
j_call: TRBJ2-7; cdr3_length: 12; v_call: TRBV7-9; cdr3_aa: ASSPAATPTRQY
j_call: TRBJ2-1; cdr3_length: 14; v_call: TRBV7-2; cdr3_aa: ASQALVVAGEGEQF
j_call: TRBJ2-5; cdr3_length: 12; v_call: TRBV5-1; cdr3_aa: ASSPQGARETQY